Reported below is one T cell receptor (beta chain). Antigen: not known. This specimen belongs to a study of post-analysis software for immune sequencing data. General observations from the study: The study found TRBV5-6, TRBV5-1 and TRBV20-1 among five or six TRBV segments more frequent in patients than controls. Multiple sclerosis patients showed significantly lower normalized Chao1 diversity than controls did.

Built from TCR beta cDNA, the libraries had unique molecular identifiers in them. Out of roughly 0.85 to 10 million T cells, roughly 0.5 million cDNA molecules were generated. Each CDR3 protein is one row after TCRdb ran MiXCR on the PCR reads. Here the sample spans under 200,000 distinct CDR3 sequences, about 34% being singletons. The CDR3 totals 15 residues. From germline, CDR1 is LGHNA and CDR2 YSLEER. This clonotype originated in a girl between 5 and 17 years old with multiple sclerosis. V is TRBV4-3 and J is TRBJ2-5; D not resolved. The closer fit of TRBJ2-7 to the DNA end suggests the J call may be wrong. This sample comprised blood, obtained after autologous hematopoietic stem cell transplantation. This chain's CDR3 is CASSQGFREWGEQYF. The CDR3 DNA follows: TGCGCCAGCAGCCAAGGATTTAGGGAATGGGGCGAGCAGTACTTC.